The 8 T cell receptor beta chains below come from one sample, sequenced in a study of T cell repertoires in cytomegalovirus infection. MiXCR was run by TCRdb on the reads, yielding one entry per CDR3 protein. The sample yields about 490,000 distinct CDR3 sequences, 26% seen once. Sequencing was performed on PBMCs. Receptor source: a human donor in good health (CMV status not recorded). Some clones in this sample may be carry-over from other donors' samples.

This chain joins TRBV5-1 and TRBJ1-6; D remains unclear. Germline lookup yields CDR1 SGHRS and CDR2 YFSETQ. The CDR3 loop spans 15 amino acids. The germline V and J ends were trimmed by 0 bases and 11 bases, with 15 bases remaining between them. CDR3: CASSLVIGDSAPLHF. The CDR3 bases are TGCGCCAGCAGCTTGGTGATCGGGGATTCCGCACCCCTCCACTTT.

This clonotype was seen many times. The V call is TRBV28, the J call TRBJ1-1; D is unclear. The CDR3 has 12 residues. CDR1 is MDHEN, CDR2 SYDVKM, per germline. V was shortened by 7 bases and J by 8 bases, with 14 bases between the two germline ends. The CDR3 sequence is CASNYRVTEAFF. CDR3 nucleotide sequence: TGTGCCAGCAATTATAGGGTCACCGAAGCTTTCTTT.

The rearrangement uses TRBV27 and TRBJ2-1; the D gene is possibly TRBD1 (6 bases). Germline-derived CDR1 and CDR2 are MNHEY and SMNVEV (reference sequence). This CDR3 has 13 amino acids. Trimming shortened V by 7 bases and J by 3 bases, and 10 bases separated the two germline ends. In DNA, the CDR3 is TGTGCCAGCAAACAGGGTTTCTACAATGAGCAGTTCTTC. Protein product: CASKQGFYNEQFF.

This clonotype was observed once. The rearrangement uses TRBV4-2 and TRBJ2-1, with D perhaps matching TRBD1 or TRBD2 (6 bases each). CDR1 LGHNA and CDR2 YNFKEQ come from the germline V gene. V lost 0 bases to trimming and J lost 9 bases, with 12 bases between them. This CDR3 is 14 amino acids long. The DNA of the CDR3 is TGTGCCAGCAGCCAAGAGGAGGGGGGCGGTGAGCAGTTCTTC. It yields the protein CASSQEEGGGEQFF.

This clonotype was seen at least ten times. The chain links TRBV7-2 to TRBJ2-3; no firm D call. V was trimmed by 5 bases and J by 0 bases, leaving 9 bases between them. The CDR3 extends over 14 amino acids. The germline gives CDR1 SGHTA, CDR2 FQGNSA. CDR3 sequence: CASSPRASTDTQYF. The DNA of the CDR3 is TGTGCCAGCAGCCCCCGGGCTAGCACAGATACGCAGTATTTT.

The chain carries TRBV28 and TRBJ2-1; 10 bases align to TRBD1. After removal of 6 bases from V and 3 bases from J, the junction contained 8 bases not matched to a gene. The germline V gene has CDR1 MDHEN and CDR2 SYDVKM. This CDR3 has 16 amino acids. CDR3 region: CASSSDRTGGYNEQFF. For the CDR3, the DNA is TGTGCCAGCAGCTCTGACCGGACAGGGGGCTACAATGAGCAGTTCTTC.

The gene calls are TRBV7-9 and TRBJ2-7; D unresolved. This CDR3 comprises 12 residues. The germline gives CDR1 SEHNR, CDR2 FQNEAQ (reference sequence). V was clipped by 2 bases and J by 4 bases, with 6 bases between them. For the CDR3, the DNA is TGTGCCAGCAGCTTAATAGCTTACGAGCAGTACGTC. Translated: CASSLIAYEQYV.

This clonotype was detected ten times or more. The chain links TRBV7-3 to TRBJ2-1, with 11 positions matching TRBD1. V shed 4 bases, J shed 5 bases, and the junction held 4 bases outside the gene matches. CDR1 is SGHTA and CDR2 is FQGTGA in the germline V gene. The length of the CDR3 is 15 residues. The chain's CDR3 is CASSSGQGVNNEQFF. The CDR3 DNA follows: TGTGCCAGCAGCTCGGGACAGGGGGTAAACAATGAGCAGTTCTTC.